The entry that follows covers one T cell receptor (beta chain) sequence. This CDR3 has 15 amino acids. Trimming cost V 3 bases and J 5 bases, with 19 bases left between them. Germline loops: CDR1 SQVTM, CDR2 ANQGSEA. The sample originates from a study of cytomegalovirus exposure and HLA in healthy donors. Measured with immunoSEQ multiplex PCR; TCRdb has only the in-frame clones, and not every one. The sample gives about 74,000 clones, 85% to 95% of which show up once; 1.5% to 2% is in the top ten. The J gene is TRBJ2-5, the V gene TRBV29-1; the D gene is possibly TRBD2 (6 bases). This clonotype was obtained from a young woman in good health and CMV-seropositive. Sequences were obtained from PBMCs. The CDR3 here is CSVEFASVVVETQYF. The CDR3, as DNA: TGCAGCGTTGAGTTTGCTAGCGTTGTCGTTGAGACCCAGTACTTC.